This section outlines one T cell receptor beta chain sequence together with its context. V was clipped by 0 bases and J by 1 base, with 14 bases between them. The CDR3 has 16 amino acids. The germline V gene has CDR1 SGHNT and CDR2 YYREEE (reference sequence). Study processing details: For nucleated cells, counts were estimated from reference gene primer amplification. The method was immunoSEQ multiplex PCR; TCRdb's version includes in-frame clones alone and lacks a portion of them. The V and J calls and clone size were taken over from that table, and D and trimming were inferred from the DNA. This sample has about 80,000 clones, with more than 60% found just once. These data are taken from a study of blood T cell repertoires in COVID-19. As for the study in general: The United States, Italy and Spain were the sources of the acute and convalescent COVID-19 samples. The cDNA or gDNA used as material had been derived from T cells, B-cell-depleted T cells, or PBMCs.

Specimen: peripheral blood. This sequence originates from a human donor in a cohort sampled during active COVID-19. V gene TRBV5-4 combines with J gene TRBJ2-7, with a tentative D call TRBD1 (6 bases). CDR3 bases: TGTGCCAGCAGCTTGGAGGGCAGGGGACCTTCCTACGAGCAGTACTTC. This codes for CASSLEGRGPSYEQYF.